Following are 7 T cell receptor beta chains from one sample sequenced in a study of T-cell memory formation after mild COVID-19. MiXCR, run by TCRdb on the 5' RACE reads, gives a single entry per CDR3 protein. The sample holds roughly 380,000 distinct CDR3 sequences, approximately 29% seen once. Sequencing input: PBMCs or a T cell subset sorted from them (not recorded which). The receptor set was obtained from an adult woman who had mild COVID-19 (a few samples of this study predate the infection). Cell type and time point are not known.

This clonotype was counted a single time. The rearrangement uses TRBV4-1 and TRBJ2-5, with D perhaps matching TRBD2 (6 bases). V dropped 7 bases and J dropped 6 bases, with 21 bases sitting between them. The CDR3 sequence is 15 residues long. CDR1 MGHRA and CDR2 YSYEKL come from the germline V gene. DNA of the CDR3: TGCGCCAGCAAGGTTTGGGGGGTCGGGTGGAAGACCCAGTACTTC. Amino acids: CASKVWGVGWKTQYF.

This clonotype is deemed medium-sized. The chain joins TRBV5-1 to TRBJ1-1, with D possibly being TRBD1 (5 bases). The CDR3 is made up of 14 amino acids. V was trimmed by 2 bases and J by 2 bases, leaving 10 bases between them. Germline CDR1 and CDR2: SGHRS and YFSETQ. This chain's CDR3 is CASSFWGTNTEAFF. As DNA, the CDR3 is TGCGCCAGCAGCTTTTGGGGGACTAACACTGAAGCTTTCTTT.

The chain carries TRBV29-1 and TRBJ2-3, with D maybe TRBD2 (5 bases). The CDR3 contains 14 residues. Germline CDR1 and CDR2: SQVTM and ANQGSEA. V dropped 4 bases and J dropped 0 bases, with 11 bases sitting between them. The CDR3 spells CSVGPRGSTDTQYF. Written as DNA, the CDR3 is TGCAGCGTTGGTCCTCGGGGAAGCACAGATACGCAGTATTTT.

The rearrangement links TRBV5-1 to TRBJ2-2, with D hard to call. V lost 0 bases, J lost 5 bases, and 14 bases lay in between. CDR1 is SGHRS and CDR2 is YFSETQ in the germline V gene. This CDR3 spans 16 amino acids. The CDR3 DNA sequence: TGCGCCAGCAGCTTGGAGGTTCGAACAGAAACCGGGGAGCTGTTTTTT. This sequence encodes CASSLEVRTETGELFF.

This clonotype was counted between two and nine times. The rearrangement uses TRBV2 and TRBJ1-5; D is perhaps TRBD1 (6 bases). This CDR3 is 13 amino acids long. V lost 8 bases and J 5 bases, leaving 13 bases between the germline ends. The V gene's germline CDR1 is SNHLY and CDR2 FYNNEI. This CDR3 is CASQGRWDQPQHF. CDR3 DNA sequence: TGTGCCAGCCAGGGGAGGTGGGATCAGCCCCAGCATTTT. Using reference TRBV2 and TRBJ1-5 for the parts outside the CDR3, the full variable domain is EPEVTQTPSHQVTQMGQEVILRCVPISNHLYFYWYRQILGQKVEFLVSFYNNEISEKSEIFDDQFSVERPDGSNFTLKIRSTKLEDSAMYFCASQGRWDQPQHFGDGTRLSIL.

CDR3 sequence: CASSFRLAGGEQYF. The DNA for the CDR3 is TGTGCCAGCAGCTTCCGCCTAGCGGGGGGCGAGCAGTACTTC. V gene TRBV13 combines with J gene TRBJ2-7, with 11 nucleotides matching TRBD2. This CDR3 comprises 14 residues. Looked up from germline, CDR1 is PRHDT and CDR2 is FYEKMQ (reference sequence). The J segment lost 6 bases and the V segment lost 3 bases, leaving 4 bases of the junction unmatched. The whole variable domain, filled in from reference TRBV13 and TRBJ2-7, reads AAGVIQSPRHLIKEKRETATLKCYPIPRHDTVYWYQQGPGQDPQFLISFYEKMQSDKGSIPDRFSAQQFSDYHSELNMSSLELGDSALYFCASSFRLAGGEQYFGPGTRLTVT.

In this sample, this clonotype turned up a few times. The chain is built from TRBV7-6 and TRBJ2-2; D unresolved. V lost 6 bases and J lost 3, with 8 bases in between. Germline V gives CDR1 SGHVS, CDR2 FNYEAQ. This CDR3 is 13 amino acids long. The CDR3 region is CASRNMYTGELFF. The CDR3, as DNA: TGTGCCAGCAGGAATATGTACACCGGGGAGCTGTTTTTT.